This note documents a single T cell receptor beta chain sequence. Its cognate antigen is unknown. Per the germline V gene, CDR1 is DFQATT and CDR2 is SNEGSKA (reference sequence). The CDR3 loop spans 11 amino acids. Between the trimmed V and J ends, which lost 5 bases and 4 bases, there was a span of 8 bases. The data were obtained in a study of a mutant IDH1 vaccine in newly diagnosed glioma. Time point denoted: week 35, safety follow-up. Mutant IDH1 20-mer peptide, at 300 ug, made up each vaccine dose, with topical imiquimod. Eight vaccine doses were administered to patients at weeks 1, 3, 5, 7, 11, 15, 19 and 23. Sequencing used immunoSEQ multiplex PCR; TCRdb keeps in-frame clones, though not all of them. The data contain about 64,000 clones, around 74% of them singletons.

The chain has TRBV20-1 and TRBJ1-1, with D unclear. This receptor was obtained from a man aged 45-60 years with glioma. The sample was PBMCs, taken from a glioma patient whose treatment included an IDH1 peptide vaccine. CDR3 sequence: CSAPLGTEAFF. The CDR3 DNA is TGCAGTGCTCCCTTGGGCACTGAAGCTTTCTTT.